This record covers a single TCR beta chain. This entry comes from a study of blood T cell repertoires in COVID-19. From germline, CDR1 is MNHEY and CDR2 SMNVEV (reference sequence). The CDR3 totals 13 residues. Between the trimmed V and J ends, which lost 10 bases and 3 bases, there was a span of 16 bases. Some clones are missing from TCRdb's copy, which holds only in-frame ones; the method was immunoSEQ multiplex PCR. The sample lists 200,000 to 300,000 clones, 88% occurring once. The receptor's source is a woman in her forties who had recovered from COVID-19. Input material: peripheral blood. The gene calls are TRBV27 and TRBJ2-7; D perhaps matches TRBD2 (5 bases). CDR3: CAISPGLGYEQYF. For the CDR3, the DNA is TGTGCCATCTCCCCCGGACTCGGCTACGAGCAGTACTTC.